This record looks at one T cell receptor beta chain sequence and its context. V gave up 8 bases and J gave up 5 bases, with 15 bases separating them. The CDR3 spans 14 residues. Germline V gives CDR1 MNHNS, CDR2 SASEGT. The data originate from a study of cytotoxic CD8 clonotypes in ibrutinib-treated CLL. Study as a whole: Partial response occurred in approximately 25 patients and complete response in 2; at median around 70 months, roughly 15 remained remitted and some 12 progressed. A mean of around 270,000 productive templates and tens of thousands of productive rearrangements was obtained per sample.

TCRdb's table, derived via immunoSEQ multiplex PCR, lists solely in-frame clones and lacks some. Altogether some 29,000 clones are present, about three quarters being singletons, with the ten largest covering about 53%. The receptor comes from a human donor with chronic lymphocytic leukemia. This chain joins TRBV6-1 and TRBJ2-2; no definite D call. Sample: PBMCs, taken after 24 months of ibrutinib treatment. CDR3 sequence: CASLRQERTGELFF. The CDR3 nucleotides are TGTGCCAGCCTGCGGCAGGAGAGAACCGGGGAGCTGTTTTTT.